Listed here are 13 T cell receptor beta chains from one sample, sequenced in a study of PD-L1 blockade in urothelial cancer. Repertoires were generated with immunoSEQ multiplex PCR, while TCRdb's copy carries only in-frame clones and drops some. Among 95,000 to 130,000 clones listed, around 89% were seen once. Stated time point: peripheral blood 6 weeks after treatment start. Sequencing used PBMCs, obtained around atezolizumab (anti-PD-L1) treatment. The receptors were sampled from a man aged 60 to 69 with urothelial cancer.

Only one count was recorded for this clone. The rearrangement joins TRBV7-9 to TRBJ2-5; 8 nucleotides match TRBD2. The V gene's germline CDR1 is SEHNR and CDR2 FQNEAQ (reference sequence). The CDR3 is made up of 13 amino acids. With 5 bases clipped from V and 3 bases from J, the junction kept 2 bases outside the gene matches. This CDR3 is CASSSGGKETQYF. As DNA, the CDR3 is TGTGCCAGCAGCAGCGGGGGTAAAGAGACCCAGTACTTC.

J is TRBJ2-1 and V is TRBV28; 7 nucleotides line up with TRBD1. The CDR3 extends over 13 amino acids. Looked up from germline, CDR1 is MDHEN and CDR2 is SYDVKM. V was pared by 8 bases and J by 0 bases, with 1 base of the junction left unmatched. DNA of the CDR3: TGTGCCAGCCGACAGGGCTCCTACAATGAGCAGTTCTTC. Protein: CASRQGSYNEQFF.

DNA for the CDR3: TGTGCCAGCAGCCGACTAGCGGAGAGCACAGATACGCAGTATTTT. This translates into CASSRLAESTDTQYF. The chain combines TRBV11-3 with TRBJ2-3; 9 nucleotides line up with TRBD2. CDR1 and CDR2 from the germline V gene are SGHNT and YENEEA. With V trimmed by 5 bases and J by 0 bases, 3 bases remained unmatched. The CDR3 has 15 residues.

This clone has more than one count but fewer than ten. The J gene is TRBJ1-6, the V gene TRBV6-5; 9 bases are a match to TRBD1. Germline loops: CDR1 MNHEY, CDR2 SVGAGI. J was trimmed by 9 bases and V by 5 bases; bases with no gene match: 5. The CDR3 runs to 14 residues. CDR3 bases: TGTGCCAGCAGTGGGACAGGGCAGGGTTCACCCCTCCACTTT. Its protein is CASSGTGQGSPLHF.

The chain couples TRBV9 to TRBJ2-7; 11 nucleotides match TRBD2. V shed 3 bases and J 3 bases; nucleotides not matched to a gene: 5. CDR3 length: 15 amino acids. Germline CDR1 reads SGDLS; CDR2 reads YYNGEE. The CDR3 is CASSASGTSGYEQYF. Written as DNA, the CDR3 is TGTGCCAGCAGCGCCTCCGGGACTAGCGGCTACGAGCAGTACTTC. The complete variable domain, with remaining parts taken from reference TRBV9 and TRBJ2-7, reads DSGVTQTPKHLITATGQRVTLRCSPRSGDLSVYWYQQSLDQGLQFLIQYYNGEERAKGNILERFSAQQFPDLHSELNLSSLELGDSALYFCASSASGTSGYEQYFGPGTRLTVT.

The chain links TRBV18 to TRBJ2-3, with 8 bases matching TRBD1. This CDR3 is 15 amino acids long. In germline, CDR1 is KGHSH, CDR2 LQKENI. V was clipped by 6 bases and J by 4 bases; unmatched bases: 9. The CDR3 loop reads CASSRTGGWADTQYF. In nucleotides, the CDR3 is TGTGCCAGCTCGCGTACAGGGGGTTGGGCAGATACGCAGTATTTT.

V usage is TRBV5-4 and J usage is TRBJ1-2; 9 bases match TRBD1. The CDR3 length is 14 residues. CDR1 is SGHNT and CDR2 is YYREEE in the germline V gene (reference sequence). V lost 4 bases, J lost 7 bases, and 8 bases stayed unmatched. CDR3 sequence: CASSPRQGGVGYTF. CDR3 sequence (DNA): TGTGCCAGCAGCCCTAGACAGGGGGGAGTTGGCTACACCTTC.

CDR3 amino acids: CASSRTGDRPQHF. The CDR3 DNA sequence: TGTGCCAGCAGCCGGACAGGGGATCGCCCCCAGCATTTT. The chain links TRBV28 to TRBJ1-5, with 9 nucleotides matching TRBD1. Germline V gene data show CDR1 as MDHEN and CDR2 as SYDVKM. The J segment lost 10 bases and the V segment lost 6 bases, leaving 7 bases of the junction unmatched. The CDR3 extends over 13 amino acids.

This chain connects TRBV4-2 to TRBJ2-1; no clear D gene. The germline V gene has CDR1 LGHNA and CDR2 YNFKEQ. V was pared by 5 bases and J by 4 bases, with 9 bases between. There are 13 residues in the CDR3. CDR3 sequence: CASSYSPYNEQFF. The DNA of the CDR3 is TGTGCCAGCAGCTACAGCCCGTACAATGAGCAGTTCTTC.

Here the CDR3 reads CASSYPTDLSGNTIYF. CDR3 DNA sequence: TGTGCCAGCAGTTATCCGACAGACCTCTCTGGAAACACCATATATTTT. V is TRBV6-6 and J is TRBJ1-3, with TRBD1 as a possible D gene (5 bases). CDR1 and CDR2 (germline): MNHNY, SVGAGI (reference sequence). The V end was cut by 3 bases, the J end by 0 bases, with 12 bases between. The CDR3 is made up of 16 amino acids.

The chain combines TRBV6-4 with TRBJ2-1; D may be TRBD1 (6 bases). V lost 6 bases and J lost 5, with 8 bases in between. The CDR3 loop spans 12 amino acids. CDR1 and CDR2 (germline): MRHNA, SNTAGT. CDR3 loop: CASRDSHNEQFF. The DNA for the CDR3 is TGTGCCAGCAGGGACAGCCACAATGAGCAGTTCTTC.

As regards this clone: An end of the junction differs from the germline gene, which may be a read error. The rearrangement joins TRBV7-7 to TRBJ2-1; D may be TRBD1 (6 bases). Germline assignment: CDR1 SSHAT and CDR2 FNYEAQ (reference sequence). This CDR3 contains 14 residues. The CDR3 nucleotides read TGTGCTAGCAGCTTGTCAGGGGCTTCGGATGAGCAGTTCTTC. This codes for CASSLSGASDEQFF. Using reference TRBV7-7 and TRBJ2-1 for the parts outside the CDR3, the full variable domain is GAGVSQSPRYKVTKRGQDVTLRCDPISSHATLYWYQQALGQGPEFLTYFNYEAQPDKSGLPSDRFSAERPEGSISTLTIQRTEQRDSAMYRCASSLSGASDEQFFGPGTRLTVL.

The chain recombines TRBV5-6 with TRBJ2-1, with 10 bases identical to TRBD2. Germline CDR1 is SGHDT and CDR2 is YYEEEE. The CDR3 extends over 16 amino acids. V gave up 0 bases and J gave up 2 bases; unmatched junction bases: 2. The DNA of the CDR3 is TGTGCCAGCAGCTTGGCAGCGGGGGGGCCCTACAATGAGCAGTTCTTC. Its translation is CASSLAAGGPYNEQFF.